This T cell receptor beta chain was retrieved from a study of T-cell memory formation after mild COVID-19. In regard to this clonotype: Its target is unknown. One junction end does not reproduce the germline sequence, and a read error may be involved.

UMIs and sample barcodes were carried by the TCR alpha and TCR beta cDNA libraries that 5'RACE produced using constant-segment primers. In TCRdb, the 5' RACE reads were re-called with MiXCR into one record per CDR3 protein. The sample has 300,000 to 400,000 distinct CDR3 sequences; around a sixth are singletons. Study conclusions and caveats: Nothing showed for sure that second-wave clones peaking on day 37 were SARS-CoV-2 specific. Memory from before infection featured some responding clones, which suggests cross-reactive memory joined.

Germline V gene data show CDR1 as SSHAT and CDR2 as FNYEAQ (reference sequence). This CDR3 has 13 residues. Sequencing was done on a sample of PBMCs or a T cell subset sorted from them (not recorded which). The receptor was isolated from a man younger than 35 who had mild COVID-19 (a few samples of this study predate the infection). Cell type and time point are not known. This sequence joins TRBV7-7 and TRBJ1-1; possibly TRBD1 for D (5 bases). The CDR3 DNA reads TGTGCTAGCAGCCGACAGATGAACACTGAAGCTTTCTTT. It encodes CASSRQMNTEAFF.